Listed below are T cell receptor beta chains from one sample, sequenced in a study of T cells in Graves' hyperthyroidism and ophthalmopathy. One entry per CDR3 protein results from TCRdb running MiXCR on the multiplex PCR reads. The table has some 370,000 distinct CDR3 sequences, about 14% seen once. Material for sequencing was blood. The receptors stem from a man between 50 and 59 years old with Graves' ophthalmopathy. CDR3s include the opening cysteine and the closing phenylalanine or tryptophan. Each record gives: CDR3 length, clone size, D gene, V gene, J gene, CDR3 protein, CDR3 DNA. A D gene is named only where the DNA matches it firmly. Some rows have no size entry. The others give once, few or many, or a class for an expanded clone.

15	.	TRBD1	TRBV5-1	TRBJ1-2	CASSLGNRDRGGYTF	TGCGCCAGCAGCTTGGGAAACCGGGACAGGGGTGGCTACACCTTC
15	many	.	TRBV3-1	TRBJ1-3	CASSPETGAGNTIYF	TGTGCCAGCAGCCCCGAGACCGGAGCTGGAAACACCATATATTTT
18	few	.	TRBV18	TRBJ1-5	CASSPPRGGSYSNQPQHF	TGTGCCAGCTCACCACCCAGGGGAGGGTCGTATAGCAATCAGCCCCAGCATTTT
15	many	TRBD2	TRBV20-1	TRBJ2-3	CSASGASGYTDTQYF	TGCAGTGCATCAGGGGCTAGCGGGTACACAGATACGCAGTATTTT
13	many	.	TRBV5-1	TRBJ2-1	CASSLGRDNEQFF	TGCGCCAGCAGCTTGGGTCGCGACAATGAGCAGTTCTTC
14	few	.	TRBV4-1	TRBJ1-2	CASSPSRDGYGYTF	TGCGCCAGCAGCCCTAGCAGGGATGGGTATGGCTACACCTTC
14	.	.	TRBV11-2	TRBJ2-7	CASALDYIPPQQYF	TGTGCCAGCGCCTTGGACTACATTCCCCCGCAGCAGTACTTC
15	.	.	TRBV2	TRBJ2-1	CASSVVNGSYNEQFF	TGTGCCAGCAGTGTAGTAAACGGCTCCTACAATGAGCAGTTCTTC
16	.	.	TRBV13	TRBJ2-2	CASSLSSGQNTGELFF	TGTGCCAGCAGCTTGTCGAGCGGGCAGAACACCGGGGAGCTGTTTTTT
12	many	.	TRBV29-1	TRBJ2-7	CSVSSSSYEQYF	TGCAGCGTTAGCAGCTCATCCTACGAGCAGTACTTC
14	many	TRBD2	TRBV7-2	TRBJ2-7	CASGSGRASYEQYF	TGTGCCAGCGGTAGCGGGAGGGCCTCCTACGAGCAGTACTTC
16	.	.	TRBV4-1	TRBJ1-2	CASSQELGWQGYGYTF	TGCGCCAGCAGCCAAGAATTGGGCTGGCAGGGGTATGGCTACACCTTC
19	many	TRBD2	TRBV20-1	TRBJ2-7	CSAQSKPGTSGTTGNEQYF	TGCAGTGCTCAATCCAAGCCCGGGACTAGCGGGACTACCGGCAACGAGCAGTACTTC
16	.	TRBD1	TRBV4-2	TRBJ2-3	CASSQDGWTGADTQYF	TGTGCCAGCAGCCAAGATGGGTGGACAGGTGCAGATACGCAGTATTTT
15	.	.	TRBV29-1	TRBJ1-4	CSANGQRETNEKLFF	TGCAGCGCCAACGGACAGAGAGAAACTAATGAAAAACTGTTTTTT
15	many	TRBD2	TRBV2	TRBJ2-1	CASIGGRSSYNEQFF	TGTGCCAGCATTGGCGGGAGAAGCTCCTACAATGAGCAGTTCTTC
12	.	TRBD1	TRBV29-1	TRBJ1-1	CSVQQGGTEAFF	TGCAGCGTTCAACAGGGGGGCACTGAAGCTTTCTTT
16	many	TRBD1	TRBV7-8	TRBJ2-7	CASSSGTERSSYEQYF	TGTGCCAGCAGCTCGGGGACAGAAAGGAGCTCCTACGAGCAGTACTTC
17	many	.	TRBV18	TRBJ2-5	CASSPPIGASRQETQYF	TGTGCCAGCTCACCACCGATAGGGGCGAGTCGCCAAGAGACCCAGTACTTC
15	.	TRBD2	TRBV27	TRBJ2-1	CASSPLAGVGYEQFF	TGTGCCAGCAGTCCACTAGCGGGAGTTGGGTATGAGCAGTTCTTC
13	.	.	TRBV6-1	TRBJ1-2	CASGNRVNYGYTF	TGTGCCAGCGGCAACAGGGTTAACTATGGCTACACCTTC
12	.	.	TRBV20-1	TRBJ2-5	CSARDRWETQYF	TGCAGTGCTAGAGATCGCTGGGAGACCCAGTACTTC
15	many	TRBD1	TRBV28	TRBJ1-2	CASSTAPTGTLGYTF	TGTGCCAGCAGTACGGCCCCGACAGGGACCCTGGGCTACACCTTC
14	many	TRBD1	TRBV3-1	TRBJ2-7	CASSPMTGGYEQYF	TGTGCCAGCAGCCCGATGACAGGGGGCTACGAGCAGTACTTC
15	many	TRBD1	TRBV27	TRBJ2-7	CASSFKRGLSYEQYF	TGTGCCAGCAGTTTTAAGAGGGGGCTTTCCTACGAGCAGTACTTC
15	.	TRBD1	TRBV12-3/TRBV12-4	TRBJ2-1	CASSPDRRSYNEQFF	TGTGCCAGCAGTCCGGACAGGCGCTCCTACAATGAGCAGTTCTTC
14	few	TRBD1	TRBV9	TRBJ2-2	CASSDRGIAGELFF	TGTGCCAGCAGCGACAGGGGGATTGCCGGGGAGCTGTTTTTT
12	many	.	TRBV20-1	TRBJ1-2	CSARDRADGYTF	TGCAGTGCTAGAGATAGGGCGGATGGCTACACCTTC
18	few	TRBD2	TRBV19	TRBJ2-3	CASSIGVASGRNTDTQYF	TGTGCCAGTAGTATAGGGGTGGCTAGCGGGCGGAACACAGATACGCAGTATTTT
17	few	TRBD2	TRBV29-1	TRBJ2-1	CSVEATGLRSSYNEQFF	TGCAGCGTTGAGGCGACGGGACTAAGGAGCTCCTACAATGAGCAGTTCTTC
15	many	.	TRBV3-1	TRBJ2-7	CASSQGSTGTYEQYF	TGTGCCAGCAGCCAAGGGTCTACTGGCACCTACGAGCAGTACTTC
10	.	.	TRBV29-1	TRBJ2-1	CSVVGDKQFF	TGCAGCGTTGTGGGGGACAAGCAGTTCTTC
14	many	.	TRBV29-1	TRBJ2-7	CSVFDSSASSEQYF	TGCAGCGTTTTCGATAGTTCCGCTTCCTCCGAGCAGTACTTC
15	many	TRBD1	TRBV6-4	TRBJ2-3	CASSDGTGGGDTQYF	TGTGCCAGCAGTGACGGGACAGGGGGCGGAGATACGCAGTATTTT
19	few	.	TRBV7-9	TRBJ2-7	CASSFRNRTLFGSRYEQYF	TGTGCCAGCAGCTTTCGAAATAGAACCCTTTTCGGGAGTCGGTACGAGCAGTACTTC
14	many	TRBD1	TRBV12-3/TRBV12-4	TRBJ1-1	CASSLGTGGAEAFF	TGTGCCAGCAGTTTAGGGACAGGGGGGGCTGAAGCTTTCTTT
15	few	.	TRBV2	TRBJ1-1	CASSENPAAGTEAFF	TGTGCCAGCAGTGAAAATCCGGCAGCAGGCACTGAAGCTTTCTTT